A selection of T cell receptor beta chains follows, all from one sample in a study of cytomegalovirus exposure and HLA in healthy donors. TCRdb keeps only in-frame clones here, not all; method: immunoSEQ multiplex PCR. The table has 150,000 to 200,000 clones, about 70% seen once. The sample was PBMCs. The receptors were sampled from a woman under 40 in good health and CMV-seronegative. CDR3s include the opening cysteine and the closing phenylalanine or tryptophan. D genes are given only for firm matches. Only some rows state a clone size, as once, few, many or a class for expanded clones.

D,V,J,size,DNA,CDR3
TRBD1,TRBV19,TRBJ1-1,.,TGTGCCAGTACCGACAGGGGGTGGACTGAAGCTTTCTTT,CASTDRGWTEAFF
.,TRBV7-9,TRBJ2-5,.,TGTGCCAGCAGATATGACCGACAGGGAGGGACCCAGTACTTC,CASRYDRQGGTQYF
.,TRBV27,TRBJ2-5,.,TGTGCCAGCAGTCGAGGCAAGACCCAGTACTTC,CASSRGKTQYF
.,TRBV19,TRBJ1-5,.,TGTGCCAGTAGTGATACCAGGGGACAGCCCCAGCATTTT,CASSDTRGQPQHF
.,TRBV7-2,TRBJ2-6,.,TGTGCCAGCAGCTTAGATCTAGGGGCCAACGTCCTGACTTTC,CASSLDLGANVLTF
.,TRBV5-1,TRBJ1-4,.,TGCGCCAGCAGCTTACAGGGATCGGATGAAAAACTGTTTTTT,CASSLQGSDEKLFF
.,TRBV6-6,TRBJ1-4,once,TGTGCCAGCAGTTGGCAGACTAATGAAAAACTGTTTTTT,CASSWQTNEKLFF
TRBD1,TRBV7-3,TRBJ1-1,.,TGTGCCAGCAGCCCCGGACAGGATAACCGACCCACTGAAGCTTTCTTT,CASSPGQDNRPTEAFF
.,TRBV27,TRBJ1-2,few,TGTGCCAGCAGTCGGGGTCTTAGCACTAACTATGGCTACACCTTC,CASSRGLSTNYGYTF
TRBD1,TRBV9,TRBJ1-2,.,TGTGCCAGCAGCCTCTCAGGGGGCCTTAACTATGGCTACACCTTC,CASSLSGGLNYGYTF
.,TRBV6-1,TRBJ1-1,.,TGTGCCAGCAGTCCAACTCAGGGGCGGACTGAAGCTTTCTTT,CASSPTQGRTEAFF
.,TRBV30,TRBJ2-2,.,TGTGCCTGGAGACAGTTGAACACCGGGGAGCTGTTTTTT,CAWRQLNTGELFF
TRBD1,TRBV5-1,TRBJ1-4,.,TGCGCCAGCAATACCGGGACAGGGCGCGAAAAACTGTTTTTT,CASNTGTGREKLFF
.,TRBV7-2,TRBJ2-2,once,TGTGCCAGCAGCTCGCGGGACAGTATCTCCGGGGAGCTGTTTTTT,CASSSRDSISGELFF
TRBD1,TRBV7-8,TRBJ1-2,.,TGTGCCAGCAGCTCCCGCCGGGACAGGGGGCTCGGCTACACCTTC,CASSSRRDRGLGYTF
TRBD2,TRBV4-2,TRBJ2-1,once,TGTGCCAGCAGCCAAGGTCTCGGGGGGAGAGACAATGAGCAGTTCTTC,CASSQGLGGRDNEQFF
.,TRBV30,TRBJ2-7,.,TGTGCCTGGTCTCAGTGGGGGGTCGAGCAGTACTTC,CAWSQWGVEQYF
.,TRBV7-6,TRBJ2-2,.,TGTGTGTTGAGCAAGCGGCATCCGGGGGGCATAACGGCCGGGGAGCTGTTTTTT,CVLSKRHPGGITAGELFF
.,TRBV5-5,TRBJ1-2,.,TGTGCCAGCAGCTTGGATCTCAGGGTCAACTATGGCTACACCTTC,CASSLDLRVNYGYTF
TRBD1,TRBV5-6,TRBJ1-2,.,TGTGCCAGCAGCTTGTGGGACAGTTACTTCACAGGCTATGGCTACACCTTC,CASSLWDSYFTGYGYTF
.,TRBV7-9,TRBJ1-5,.,TGTGCCAGCAGCTTAGGGGGTGGGGGCCATCAGCCCCAGCATTTT,CASSLGGGGHQPQHF
.,TRBV4-3,TRBJ1-5,.,TGCGCCAGCAGCCAACTGAAACTGGGGGGAGGGAGCAATCAGCCCCAGCATTTT,CASSQLKLGGGSNQPQHF
TRBD1,TRBV27,TRBJ2-7,few,TGTGCCAGCAGCTCGGGGACAGGGCCGGTCGAGCAGTACTTC,CASSSGTGPVEQYF
.,TRBV11-2,TRBJ2-1,.,TGTGCCAGCAGCTTAGATGATATGAGGGATTACTACAATGAGCAGTTCTTC,CASSLDDMRDYYNEQFF
TRBD1,TRBV19,TRBJ2-7,.,TGTGCCAGTAGTGGACAGGGACCCTCCTACGAGCAGTACTTC,CASSGQGPSYEQYF
.,TRBV7-6,TRBJ2-2,.,TGTGCCAGCAGCGCGGACATCGGTGCTCGAGGGGAGCTGTTTTTT,CASSADIGARGELFF
TRBD2,TRBV6-5,TRBJ2-7,.,TGTGCCAGCAGGCGGACTAGCGGGAGTGTTTACGAGCAGTACTTC,CASRRTSGSVYEQYF
.,TRBV6-1,TRBJ1-5,few,TGTGCCAGCCTATCCAATATGCAACAGCCCCAGCATTTT,CASLSNMQQPQHF
TRBD2,TRBV4-1,TRBJ2-5,.,TGCGCCAGCAGCCAAGATGGGACTAGCGGGGATGAGACCCAGTACTTC,CASSQDGTSGDETQYF
.,TRBV7-2,TRBJ2-5,.,TGTGCCAGCAGCTACTACAGGGAAGTGGAGACCCAGTACTTC,CASSYYREVETQYF
.,TRBV4-1,TRBJ1-3,once,TGCGCCAGCAGCAGCAGGGAAACACCATATATTTCCATATATTTT,CASSSRETPYISIYF
TRBD1,TRBV5-5,TRBJ1-2,.,TGTGCCAGCAGCTTGCTCCCCGGGACAGGGAGAGACTATGGCTACACCTTC,CASSLLPGTGRDYGYTF
TRBD2,TRBV18,TRBJ2-1,.,TGTGCCAGCACAAGAGGCGGCGGGGGGAGTTTCGGGCAGTTCTTC,CASTRGGGGSFGQFF
TRBD1,TRBV18,TRBJ2-5,few,TGTGCCAGCTCACCTTCGACAGGGGGCAGGGAGACCCAGTACTTC,CASSPSTGGRETQYF
TRBD2,TRBV4-1,TRBJ2-3,.,TGCGCCAGCAGCCGCGACCCTTTGCGCAGCGGGGGCACAGATACGCAGTATTTT,CASSRDPLRSGGTDTQYF
TRBD1,TRBV10-3,TRBJ2-2,.,TGTGCCATCAGCCCGAGACAGGGGGCCGCCGGGGAGCTGTTTTTT,CAISPRQGAAGELFF
.,TRBV6-5,TRBJ2-7,.,TGTGCCAGCAGTTCATCGACAGGAGCCACCTACGAGCAGTACTTC,CASSSSTGATYEQYF
.,TRBV7-9,TRBJ2-1,once,TGTCGCGGAACCCGAGGGAACAATGAGCAGTTCTTC,CRGTRGNNEQFF
.,TRBV5-1,TRBJ2-3,.,TGCGCCAGCAGCTTGGCTTTACAGGGCTCAGATACGCAGTATTTT,CASSLALQGSDTQYF
.,TRBV25-1,TRBJ2-7,.,TGTGCCAGCAGTTACAGTTCCTACGAGCAGTACTTC,CASSYSSYEQYF
.,TRBV28,TRBJ2-7,.,TGTGCCAGCAGTTTACAGCAGGGAACCTACGAGCAGTACTTC,CASSLQQGTYEQYF
.,TRBV7-9,TRBJ2-5,.,TGTGCCAGCAGCGGTAGCGTTCCGGTCGAGACTTACTTC,CASSGSVPVETYF
.,TRBV27,TRBJ1-4,.,TGTGCCAGCAGTCCGCAGACGGCGGTCCTAGAAAAACTGTTTTTT,CASSPQTAVLEKLFF
TRBD1,TRBV10-3,TRBJ2-3,.,TGTGCCATCAGGACCGGGACAGGGGGCACAGATACGCAGTATTTT,CAIRTGTGGTDTQYF
.,TRBV5-1,TRBJ1-2,.,TGCGCCAGCAGCTTGGCAGGCAGGGAATATGGCTACACCTTC,CASSLAGREYGYTF
TRBD1,TRBV5-1,TRBJ2-7,.,TGCGCCAGCAGCCCTCGGACAGGGGTTAGCTCCTACGAGCAGTACTTC,CASSPRTGVSSYEQYF
TRBD2,TRBV4-3,TRBJ2-1,.,TGCGCCAGCAGCCTCGGACTAGCGGGAAATAATGAGCAGTTCTTC,CASSLGLAGNNEQFF
.,TRBV11-3,TRBJ2-7,.,TGTGCCAGCAGCTTAGCGGCAGGTTCCTACGAGCAGTACTTC,CASSLAAGSYEQYF